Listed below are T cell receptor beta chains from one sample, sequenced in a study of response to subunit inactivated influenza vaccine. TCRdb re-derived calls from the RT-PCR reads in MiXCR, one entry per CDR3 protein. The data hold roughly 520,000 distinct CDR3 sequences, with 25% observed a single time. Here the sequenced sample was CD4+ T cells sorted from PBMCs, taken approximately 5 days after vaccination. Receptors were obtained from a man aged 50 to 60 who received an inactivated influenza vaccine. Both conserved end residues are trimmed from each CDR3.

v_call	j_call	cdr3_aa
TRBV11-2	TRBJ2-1	ASSRRTSGISLGNEQF
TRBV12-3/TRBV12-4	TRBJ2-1	ASISGTGSYNEQF
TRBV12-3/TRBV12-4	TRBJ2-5	ASSSRLAGAVSETQY
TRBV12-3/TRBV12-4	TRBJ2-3	ASGGLGEVDTQY
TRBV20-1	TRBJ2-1	SARPLWGEQF
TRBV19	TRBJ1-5	ASSRQDLSNQPQH
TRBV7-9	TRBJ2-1	ASSPKRVLRDNEQF
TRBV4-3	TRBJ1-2	ASSDRGTYGYT
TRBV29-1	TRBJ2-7	SGRSGGGQY
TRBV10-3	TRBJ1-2	AISESGRGPDGYT
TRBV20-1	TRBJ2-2	SALAGSNTGELF
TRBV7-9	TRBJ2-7	ASSATSRHEQY
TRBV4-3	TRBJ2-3	ASSHRVADTQY
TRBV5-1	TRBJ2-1	ASSLQALSSYNEQF
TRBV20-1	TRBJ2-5	SAAGGAGKQETQY
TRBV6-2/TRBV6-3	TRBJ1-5	ASSYSFGQRRNQPQH
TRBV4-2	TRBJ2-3	ASSQDTFSSTDTQY
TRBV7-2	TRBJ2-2	ASSLAGRRSGELF